This passage covers 5 T cell receptor beta chains from one sample sequenced in a study of T cells after yellow fever vaccination. One entry per CDR3 protein, called by TCRdb with MiXCR from the 5' RACE reads. The sample holds 250,000 to 400,000 distinct CDR3 sequences, about 4.5% seen once. Sequences were derived from PBMCs, sampled 15 days after the yellow fever booster vaccination. These receptors originate from a young man who received the YFV17D yellow fever vaccine.

This clonotype was picked up many times. The genes are TRBV4-3 and TRBJ2-7, with D perhaps matching TRBD1 (6 bases). V shed 0 bases and J shed 0 bases, with 15 bases lying between them. The CDR3 spans 17 residues. Germline V gene lookup returns CDR1 LGHNA and CDR2 YSLEER. In DNA, the CDR3 is TGCGCCAGCAGCCAAGATCCAGGGACATTCCACTCCTACGAGCAGTACTTC. Translating gives CASSQDPGTFHSYEQYF.

This chain connects TRBV19 to TRBJ1-5; D call uncertain. The germline CDR1 and CDR2 sequences are LNHDA and SQIVND (reference sequence). The CDR3 is 13 amino acids. V was clipped by 1 base and J by 4 bases, with 5 bases between them. DNA of the CDR3: TGTGCCAGTAGTATAGTACAAAATCAGCCCCAGCATTTT. Translated, it gives CASSIVQNQPQHF.

CDR3 sequence: CASSRGGQLFF. Written as DNA, the CDR3 is TGTGCCAGCAGCCGAGGGGGACAGCTGTTCTTC. V usage is TRBV6-5 and J usage is TRBJ2-1; 7 nucleotides line up with TRBD1. The CDR3 has 11 residues. Trimming at V came to 6 bases and at J to 15 bases, leaving 8 bases not matched to a gene. From germline, CDR1 is MNHEY and CDR2 SVGAGI.

This clonotype was counted at least ten times. J is TRBJ2-3 and V is TRBV7-2, with 13 positions matching TRBD2. Germline V gene data show CDR1 as SGHTA and CDR2 as FQGNSA. J gave up 5 bases and V 5 bases, and 7 bases lay outside the gene matches. The CDR3 length is 16 residues. CDR3 protein: CASSPRLAGGGDTQYF. In DNA, the CDR3 is TGTGCCAGCAGCCCCCGACTAGCGGGGGGCGGAGATACGCAGTATTTT.

This clonotype was detected many times. The gene calls are TRBV20-1 and TRBJ1-4; D perhaps matches TRBD1 (6 bases). Germline V gene sequence: CDR1 DFQATT, CDR2 SNEGSKA (reference sequence). The CDR3 length is 14 residues. V was clipped by 5 bases and J by 0 bases, with 10 bases between them. CDR3 sequence (DNA): TGCAGTGCTTACAGGGTTACAACTAATGAAAAACTGTTTTTT. Amino acid sequence: CSAYRVTTNEKLFF.